A selection of T cell receptor beta chains follows, all from one sample in a study of control samples from healthy donors and cancer patients. Sequencing used immunoSEQ multiplex PCR; TCRdb keeps in-frame clones, though not all of them. Among about 190,000 clones listed, about 89% were seen once. What was sequenced was blood. The origin of the receptors is a man aged 25 to 40 in good health. The CDR3 runs from the conserved cysteine through the conserved F or W. The D gene is left open where the match is weak. Rows give clone size only sometimes, using once, few, many, or a class for an expanded clone.

>TRBJ2-2|.|TRBV5-6|.
CASSLLRTVNTGELFF
TGTGCCAGCAGCTTGCTCCGGACTGTCAACACCGGGGAGCTGTTTTTT
>TRBJ1-6|.|TRBV11-2|.
CASSLLPSSYNSPLHF
TGTGCCAGCAGCTTGTTGCCGAGCTCCTATAATTCACCCCTCCACTTT
>TRBJ2-4|.|TRBV7-3|.
CASSLRPVQGIQYF
TGTGCCAGCAGCTTAAGACCTGTCCAGGGCATTCAGTACTTC
>TRBJ1-4|.|TRBV5-1|TRBD1
CASSLGTGSYEKLFF
TGCGCCAGCAGCTTGGGGACAGGGAGTTACGAAAAACTGTTTTTT
>TRBJ2-1|.|TRBV12-5|.
CASGLAAQNEQFF
TGTGCTAGTGGTTTGGCAGCGCAGAATGAGCAGTTCTTC
>TRBJ2-7|.|TRBV7-9|.
CASSLELANEQYF
TGTGCCAGCAGCTTAGAACTAGCCAACGAGCAGTACTTC
>TRBJ1-5|.|TRBV6-1|.
CASSEALGGHQPQHF
TGTGCCAGCAGTGAAGCTCTAGGGGGACATCAGCCCCAGCATTTT
>TRBJ1-5|.|TRBV18|.
CASSPGQNSQPQHF
TGTGCCAGCTCACCAGGACAGAACAGCCAGCCCCAGCATTTT
>TRBJ2-7|.|TRBV4-1|TRBD1
CASSQAPPDRTSYEQYF
TGCGCCAGCAGCCAAGCCCCCCCGGACAGGACGTCCTACGAGCAGTACTTC
>TRBJ1-2|.|TRBV30|TRBD1
CAWSPGQGAYGYTF
TGTGCCTGGTCCCCCGGACAGGGGGCTTATGGCTACACCTTC
>TRBJ2-2|few|TRBV11-3|TRBD2
CASSLAWLWAGVGTGELFF
TGTGCCAGCAGCTTAGCTTGGCTGTGGGCGGGGGTCGGCACCGGGGAGCTGTTTTTT
>TRBJ2-3|.|TRBV5-1|.
CASSPKGGGGTDTQYF
TGCGCCAGCAGCCCTAAGGGGGGAGGGGGCACAGATACGCAGTATTTT
>TRBJ1-1|.|TRBV6-5|TRBD1
CASSRDREMNTEAFF
TGTGCCAGCAGCCGGGACAGAGAAATGAACACTGAAGCTTTCTTT
>TRBJ1-1|.|TRBV30|TRBD1
CAWRTDRVGTEAFF
TGTGCCTGGAGAACAGACAGGGTAGGAACTGAAGCTTTCTTT
>TRBJ1-2|.|TRBV24-1|.
CATSDGDGYTF
TGTGCCACCAGTGATGGGGATGGCTACACCTTC
>TRBJ2-7|.|TRBV10-2|.
CASSDRVYEQYF
TGCGCCAGCAGTGACAGGGTCTACGAGCAGTACTTC
>TRBJ2-7|.|TRBV29-1|TRBD1
CSAETGLHEQYF
TGCAGCGCCGAGACAGGGTTGCACGAGCAGTACTTC
>TRBJ1-6|.|TRBV4-1|.
CASSQGLLPLHF
TGCGCCAGCAGCCAGGGGCTACTCCCCCTCCACTTT
>TRBJ1-2|.|TRBV6-1|TRBD1
CASSERGQGTGYTF
TGTGCCAGCAGTGAGAGGGGACAGGGTACTGGCTACACCTTC
>TRBJ2-3|.|TRBV9|TRBD2
CASSATSGPTDTQYF
TGTGCCAGCAGCGCCACTAGCGGGCCGACAGATACGCAGTATTTT
>TRBJ2-1|.|TRBV7-9|.
CASSPGQTYNEQFF
TGTGCCAGCAGCCCTGGACAAACGTACAATGAGCAGTTCTTC
>TRBJ1-1|few|TRBV4-1|.
CASSQGRAGNFAEAFF
TGCGCCAGCAGCCAAGGCAGAGCAGGAAATTTTGCTGAAGCTTTCTTT
>TRBJ2-2|few|TRBV5-1|.
CASSLYVHTGELFF
TGCGCCAGCAGCTTATACGTACACACCGGGGAGCTGTTTTTT
>TRBJ1-5|.|TRBV11-2|.
CASSLDSRQPQHF
TGTGCCAGCAGCTTAGATTCCCGGCAGCCCCAGCATTTT
>TRBJ2-7|.|TRBV12-3/TRBV12-4|.
CASNHGGYEQYF
TGTGCCAGCAACCATGGAGGGTACGAGCAGTACTTC
>TRBJ1-2|.|TRBV5-4|TRBD1
CASSGADRGYYGYTF
TGTGCCAGCAGCGGAGCCGACAGGGGATACTATGGCTACACCTTC
>TRBJ2-7|.|TRBV30|TRBD1
CAWSAPAQGAREQYF
TGTGCCTGGAGTGCCCCCGCCCAGGGGGCCAGGGAGCAGTACTTC
>TRBJ1-3|.|TRBV14|.
CASRGLGSGNTIYF
TGTGCCAGCAGGGGCCTCGGATCTGGAAACACCATATATTTT
>TRBJ2-1|.|TRBV5-1|.
CASRAGSYNEQFF
TGCGCCAGCAGGGCAGGGTCGTACAATGAGCAGTTCTTC
>TRBJ1-1|once|TRBV28|.
CASSLPLPAGEAFF
TGTGCCAGCAGTTTGCCACTCCCTGCAGGTGAAGCTTTCTTT
>TRBJ2-1|.|TRBV10-1|.
CASSDLGNEQFF
TGCGCCAGCAGTGACCTTGGCAATGAGCAGTTCTTC
>TRBJ1-4|.|TRBV19|.
CASRMDLGKLFF
TGTGCCAGTCGCATGGACCTGGGAAAACTGTTTTTT
>TRBJ1-1|.|TRBV30|TRBD1
CAWSQGVSGIEAFF
TGTGCCTGGAGTCAGGGGGTAAGCGGGATTGAAGCTTTCTTT
>TRBJ1-4|.|TRBV6-5|.
CASSYDSRVNEKLFF
TGTGCCAGCAGTTACGACAGTCGGGTTAATGAAAAACTGTTTTTT
>TRBJ1-2|few|TRBV6-4|.
CASSHPDSGGYTF
TGTGCCAGCAGCCACCCCGACAGCGGGGGCTACACCTTC
>TRBJ2-1|.|TRBV18|.
CASSPRTGTYNEQFF
TGTGCCAGCTCACCAAGAACGGGAACCTACAATGAGCAGTTCTTC
>TRBJ2-5|.|TRBV6-1|TRBD1
CASSERPGGGETQYF
TGTGCCAGCAGTGAACGCCCAGGGGGCGGGGAGACCCAGTACTTC
>TRBJ2-1|.|TRBV5-1|.
CASSGSHEQFF
TGCGCCAGCAGCGGTTCACATGAGCAGTTCTTC
>TRBJ2-7|.|TRBV25-1|.
CASYQGYEQYF
TGTGCCAGTTACCAGGGCTACGAGCAGTACTTC
>TRBJ1-6|.|TRBV27|.
CASSSQVVREAPLHF
TGTGCCAGCAGTTCTCAAGTGGTCAGGGAGGCACCCCTCCACTTT
>TRBJ2-3|.|TRBV10-1|.
CATSGGQDKGPYTQYF
TGCGCCACGTCGGGGGGACAGGACAAAGGACCCTATACGCAGTATTTT
>TRBJ2-2|.|TRBV6-4|TRBD2
CASSDLAGTGELFF
TGTGCCAGCAGTGATTTAGCGGGGACCGGGGAGCTGTTTTTT
>TRBJ2-2|.|TRBV27|.
CASRIGQTGELFF
TGTGCCAGCAGAATCGGACAGACCGGGGAGCTGTTTTTT
>TRBJ2-3|.|TRBV5-8|.
CASSLNRVPDTQYF
TGTGCCAGCAGCTTGAACAGGGTCCCAGATACGCAGTATTTT
>TRBJ2-1|once|TRBV19|TRBD1
CASRRDRRSNEQFF
TGTGCCAGTAGAAGGGACAGGAGATCGAATGAGCAGTTCTTC
>TRBJ2-4|.|TRBV10-2|TRBD2
CASAGGGSNWDIQYF
TGCGCCAGCGCCGGGGGAGGGTCCAATTGGGACATTCAGTACTTC
>TRBJ2-3|.|TRBV11-2|TRBD2
CASSPRGDSTDTQYF
TGTGCCAGCAGCCCCCGGGGGGACAGCACAGATACGCAGTATTTT
>TRBJ2-3|.|TRBV6-1|TRBD1
CASSEAVQGFTDTQYF
TGTGCCAGCAGTGAAGCGGTACAGGGGTTCACAGATACGCAGTATTTT
>TRBJ2-2|.|TRBV5-1|TRBD1
CASSLRGQANTGELFF
TGCGCCAGCAGCTTGAGGGGACAGGCGAACACCGGGGAGCTGTTTTTT
>TRBJ2-3|.|TRBV6-5|.
CASSYAGTSTDTQYF
TGTGCCAGCAGTTACGCCGGGACTAGCACAGATACGCAGTATTTT
>TRBJ1-5|.|TRBV24-1|.
CATSDSLAPLGPQHF
TGTGCCACCAGTGATTCTTTGGCCCCTTTAGGGCCCCAGCATTTT
>TRBJ2-3|.|TRBV6-5|TRBD2
CASRMGGYSPDTQYF
TGTGCCAGCCGAATGGGGGGGTACAGCCCAGATACGCAGTATTTT
>TRBJ1-2|.|TRBV15|.
CATSREVGYGYTF
TGTGCCACCAGCAGAGAAGTGGGGTATGGCTACACCTTC
>TRBJ1-1|.|TRBV4-1|TRBD1
CASSPLGQGGTEAFF
TGCGCCAGCAGCCCTCTAGGACAGGGAGGAACTGAAGCTTTCTTT